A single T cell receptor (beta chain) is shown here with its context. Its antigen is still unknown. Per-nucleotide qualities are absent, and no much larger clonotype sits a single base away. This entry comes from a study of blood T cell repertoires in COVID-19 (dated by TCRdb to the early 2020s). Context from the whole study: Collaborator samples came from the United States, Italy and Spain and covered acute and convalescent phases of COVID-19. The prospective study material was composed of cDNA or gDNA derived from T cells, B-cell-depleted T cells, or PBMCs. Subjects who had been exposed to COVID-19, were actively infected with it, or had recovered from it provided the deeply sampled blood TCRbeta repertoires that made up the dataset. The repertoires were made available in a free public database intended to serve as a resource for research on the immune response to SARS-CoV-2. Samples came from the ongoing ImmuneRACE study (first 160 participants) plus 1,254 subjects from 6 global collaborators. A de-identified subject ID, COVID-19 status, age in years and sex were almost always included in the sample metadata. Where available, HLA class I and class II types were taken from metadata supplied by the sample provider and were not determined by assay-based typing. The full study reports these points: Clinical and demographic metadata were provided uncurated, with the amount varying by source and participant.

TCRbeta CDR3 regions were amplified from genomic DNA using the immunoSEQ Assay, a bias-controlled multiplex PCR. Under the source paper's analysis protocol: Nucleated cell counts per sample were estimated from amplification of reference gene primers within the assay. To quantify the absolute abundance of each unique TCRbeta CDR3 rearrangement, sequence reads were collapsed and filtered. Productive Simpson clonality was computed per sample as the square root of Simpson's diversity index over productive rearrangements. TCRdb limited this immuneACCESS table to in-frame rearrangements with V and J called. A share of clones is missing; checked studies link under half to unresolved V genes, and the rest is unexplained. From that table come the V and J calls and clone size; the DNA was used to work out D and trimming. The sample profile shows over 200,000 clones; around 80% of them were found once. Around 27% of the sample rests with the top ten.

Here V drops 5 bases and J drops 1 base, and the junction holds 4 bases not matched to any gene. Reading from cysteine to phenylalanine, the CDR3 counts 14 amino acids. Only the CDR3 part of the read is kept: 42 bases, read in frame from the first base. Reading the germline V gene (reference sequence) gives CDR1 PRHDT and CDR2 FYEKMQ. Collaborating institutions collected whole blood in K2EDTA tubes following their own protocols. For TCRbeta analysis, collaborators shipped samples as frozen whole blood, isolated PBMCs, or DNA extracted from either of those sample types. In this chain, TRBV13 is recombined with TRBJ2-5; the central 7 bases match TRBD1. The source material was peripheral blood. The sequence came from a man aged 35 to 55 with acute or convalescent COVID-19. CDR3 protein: CASSRQGFQETQYF. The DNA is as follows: TGTGCCAGCAGCCGACAGGGCTTCCAAGAGACCCAGTACTTC.